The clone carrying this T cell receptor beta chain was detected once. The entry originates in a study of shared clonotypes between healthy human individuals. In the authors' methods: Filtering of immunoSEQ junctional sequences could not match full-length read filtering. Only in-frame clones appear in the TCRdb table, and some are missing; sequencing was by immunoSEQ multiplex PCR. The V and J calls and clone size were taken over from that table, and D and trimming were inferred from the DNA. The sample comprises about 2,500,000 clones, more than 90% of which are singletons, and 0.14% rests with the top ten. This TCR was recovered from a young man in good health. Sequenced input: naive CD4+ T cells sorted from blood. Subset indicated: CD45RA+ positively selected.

CDR3 loop: CASRGPQDYGYTF. In DNA, the CDR3 is TGTGCCTCAAGGGGGCCCCAGGACTATGGCTACACCTTC. The V call is TRBV7-2, the J call TRBJ1-2, with 7 positions matching TRBD1. This CDR3 is built from 13 residues. V trimming: 11 bases; J trimming: 3 bases; junction bases outside the gene matches: 9. From germline, CDR1 is SGHTA and CDR2 FQGNSA.